This T cell receptor beta chain was observed in a study of PD-1 blockade in classical Hodgkin lymphoma. Time point specified: cycle 4 day 1 (C4D1), after more than 5 weeks of nivolumab. No patient escaped relapse after autologous stem cell transplantation, and brentuximab vedotin exposure varied. The CDR3 totals 13 residues. Trimming pared 3 bases from V and 4 bases from J, leaving 9 bases between. Germline loops: CDR1 LNHDA, CDR2 SQIVND (reference sequence). The repertoire was sequenced with immunoSEQ multiplex PCR; TCRdb's copy has only in-frame clones and lacks some. The sample lists about 85,000 clones, roughly nine tenths seen once, with under 3% in the top ten.

The gene calls are TRBV19 and TRBJ1-1; D remains unclear. The TCR sequence derives from a human donor with classical Hodgkin lymphoma. The sample was peripheral blood mononuclear cells (PBMCs), taken before the fourth cycle of nivolumab. The CDR3 here is CASSILVATEAFF. The CDR3 region has the DNA TGTGCCAGTAGTATTCTGGTCGCCACTGAAGCTTTCTTT. The complete variable domain, with remaining parts taken from reference TRBV19 and TRBJ1-1, reads DGGITQSPKYLFRKEGQNVTLSCEQNLNHDAMYWYRQDPGQGLRLIYYSQIVNDFQKGDIAEGYSVSREKKESFPLTVTSAQKNPTAFYLCASSILVATEAFFGQGTRLTVV.